The 25 T cell receptor beta chains given below trace back to one sample, sequenced in a study of PD-L1 blockade in urothelial cancer. Clones were read by immunoSEQ multiplex PCR, and TCRdb kept only the in-frame ones, dropping some. The profile shows fewer than 85,000 clones, around 83% of them singletons. Time point of the sample: pretreatment peripheral blood. Material: PBMCs, obtained around atezolizumab (anti-PD-L1) treatment. The receptors here all came from a woman aged 70-85 years with urothelial cancer.

This sequence joins TRBV6-5 and TRBJ2-1; 10 bases line up with TRBD1. Germline V gives CDR1 MNHEY, CDR2 SVGAGI. The CDR3 has 14 amino acids. After removal of 10 bases from V and 6 bases from J, the junction contained 9 bases not matched to a gene. Here the CDR3 reads CATKLGTGANEQFF. In DNA, the CDR3 is TGTGCCACCAAGCTCGGGACAGGGGCCAATGAGCAGTTCTTC.

V and J are TRBV19 and TRBJ1-5; no clear D. Trimming shortened V by 1 base and J by 5 bases, and 12 bases separated the two germline ends. CDR1 and CDR2 from the germline V gene are LNHDA and SQIVND (reference sequence). This CDR3 is built from 15 residues. The CDR3 reads CASSIVRRVDQPQHF. The CDR3 region has the DNA TGTGCCAGTAGTATAGTCAGGAGGGTGGATCAGCCCCAGCATTTT.

This chain uses TRBV5-1 with TRBJ2-2, with TRBD1 identical over 9 bases. Germline V lookup: CDR1 SGHRS, CDR2 YFSETQ. V lost 3 bases, J lost 4 bases, and 4 bases stayed unmatched. The CDR3 is 15 amino acids. In nucleotides, the CDR3 is TGCGCCAGCAGCTACACGGACAGGGGCACCGGGGAGCTGTTTTTT. This translates into CASSYTDRGTGELFF.

This sequence joins TRBV7-9 and TRBJ2-1; the match to TRBD2 covers 9 bases. The CDR3 is 15 amino acids. J lost 7 bases, V lost 8 bases, and 12 bases had no gene match. The germline V gene encodes CDR1 SEHNR and CDR2 FQNEAQ (reference sequence). The CDR3: CASSYSGSGGNEQFF. Written as DNA, the CDR3 is TGTGCCAGCTCTTATAGCGGGAGCGGGGGAAATGAGCAGTTCTTC.

This chain uses TRBV10-3 with TRBJ2-1, with D possibly being TRBD1 (5 bases). V was trimmed by 8 bases and J by 0 bases, leaving 11 bases between them. CDR3 length equals 14 residues. Germline V gene lookup returns CDR1 ENHRY and CDR2 SYGVKD. The CDR3 coding sequence is TGTGCCATCTCTCAGGGAAGCTCCTACAATGAGCAGTTCTTC. Residues: CAISQGSSYNEQFF.

As for this clone: Relative to the germline gene, one junction end is altered; a read error may explain this. The rearrangement uses TRBV28 and TRBJ1-2, with TRBD1 as a possible D gene (6 bases). The CDR3 is 11 amino acids. Germline-derived CDR1 and CDR2 are MDHEN and SYDVKM. The chain's CDR3 is CASSPGTRSVF. Written as DNA, the CDR3 is TGTGCCAGCAGCCCCGGGACACGGTCTGTCTTC.

V is TRBV6-1 and J is TRBJ2-7; D ambiguous. The length of the CDR3 is 14 residues. Germline values: CDR1 MNHNS, CDR2 SASEGT. V lost 7 bases and J lost 5, with 18 bases in between. CDR3 protein: CASTSRFGGDEQYF. The CDR3 DNA follows: TGTGCCAGCACCTCACGATTCGGTGGAGACGAGCAGTACTTC.

This chain links TRBV28 with TRBJ1-5, with 9 positions matching TRBD1. Germline V gene sequence: CDR1 MDHEN, CDR2 SYDVKM. CDR3 length: 14 amino acids. J lost 6 bases, V lost 7 bases, and 7 bases had no gene match. The CDR3 reads CASIGGQGGQPQHF. In nucleotides, the CDR3 is TGTGCCAGCATAGGGGGACAGGGTGGTCAGCCCCAGCATTTT.

CDR3 sequence (DNA): TGTGCCAGTAGTCTACAGGGCCCCTCGGGATGGGAGCAGTACTTC. Protein product: CASSLQGPSGWEQYF. This rearrangement joins TRBV19 to TRBJ2-7, with D tentatively TRBD1 (6 bases). The germline V and J ends were trimmed by 5 bases and 7 bases, with 21 bases remaining between them. Germline assignment: CDR1 LNHDA and CDR2 SQIVND (reference sequence). CDR3 size: 15 residues.

The CDR3: CASSLSSSTDTQYF. CDR3 coding DNA: TGCGCCAGCAGCTTGAGCTCTAGCACAGATACGCAGTATTTT. The V gene is TRBV5-1, the J gene TRBJ2-3; D is unresolved. V lost 1 base and J 0 bases, leaving 6 bases between the germline ends. Germline V gives CDR1 SGHRS, CDR2 YFSETQ. The CDR3 has 14 amino acids.

CDR3 bases: TGTGCCAGCAGCGCCGGGGGGGCTACTAGCACAGATACGCAGTATTTT. This encodes CASSAGGATSTDTQYF. The V and J genes are TRBV9 and TRBJ2-3, with 8 bases that match TRBD2. Germline trimming cut 3 bases from V and 0 bases from J; bases unmatched to any gene: 6. The CDR3 runs to 16 residues. Germline CDR1 and CDR2: SGDLS and YYNGEE.

The chain is built from TRBV15 and TRBJ2-5, with 7 bases aligning to TRBD1. Unmatched junction bases numbered 4, after V lost 0 bases and J lost 3 bases. Germline lookup yields CDR1 LNHNV and CDR2 YYDKDF (reference sequence). The CDR3 totals 15 residues. For the CDR3, the DNA is TGTGCCACCAGCAGAGATGTAGGGGGCGAAGAGACCCAGTACTTC. It is translated as CATSRDVGGEETQYF. The entire variable domain, with the rest obtained from reference TRBV15 and TRBJ2-5, is as follows: DAMVIQNPRYQVTQFGKPVTLSCSQTLNHNVMYWYQQKSSQAPKLLFHYYDKDFNNEADTPDNFQSRRPNTSFCFLDIRSPGLGDTAMYLCATSRDVGGEETQYFGPGTRLLVL.

This clone was detected once. The chain employs TRBV10-3 and TRBJ1-1, with a possible D match to TRBD1 (5 bases). The germline gives CDR1 ENHRY, CDR2 SYGVKD. V dropped 6 bases and J dropped 2 bases, with 13 bases sitting between them. The length of the CDR3 is 14 residues. CDR3 residues: CAIRKQASNTEAFF. The DNA for the CDR3 is TGTGCCATCAGAAAACAGGCTTCTAACACTGAAGCTTTCTTT.

Only one count was recorded for this clone. The chain uses TRBV4-3 and TRBJ2-6; 7 bases are shared with TRBD1. V shed 1 base and J 4 bases; nucleotides not matched to a gene: 7. The CDR3 is made up of 17 amino acids. Germline CDR1 and CDR2: LGHNA and YSLEER. CDR3 in DNA: TGCGCCAGCAGCCAAGCTCCCGGGACAGCCGGGGCCAACGTCCTGACTTTC. Translation gives CASSQAPGTAGANVLTF.

The rearrangement joins TRBV5-1 to TRBJ2-1, with 9 positions matching TRBD1. CDR3 size: 16 residues. V was clipped by 4 bases and J by 1 base; unmatched bases: 6. CDR1 and CDR2 (germline): SGHRS, YFSETQ. CDR3 in DNA: TGCGCCAGCAGCACAAACGGACAGGGGTCCTACAATGAGCAGTTCTTC. Translating gives CASSTNGQGSYNEQFF.

The sample holds a few counts of this clone. The V gene is TRBV6-6, the J gene TRBJ2-7; 7 bases agree with TRBD2. With 0 bases clipped from V and 3 bases from J, the junction kept 5 bases outside the gene matches. The CDR3 contains 15 residues. Germline-derived CDR1 and CDR2 are MNHNY and SVGAGI (reference sequence). CDR3 protein: CASSYSGGSNYEQYF. CDR3 in DNA: TGTGCCAGCAGTTACTCGGGGGGGAGTAACTACGAGCAGTACTTC.

The V call is TRBV6-6, the J call TRBJ2-5; D perhaps matches TRBD2 (6 bases). In germline, CDR1 is MNHNY, CDR2 SVGAGI (reference sequence). The CDR3 covers 15 residues. Trimming stripped 2 bases from V and 5 bases from J, with 15 bases between. CDR3 sequence: CASSYEGVREETQYF. The CDR3 DNA follows: TGTGCCAGCAGTTACGAGGGCGTTCGGGAGGAGACCCAGTACTTC.

The V call is TRBV30, the J call TRBJ2-7; 7 positions match TRBD2. Per germline, CDR1 GTSNPN and CDR2 SVGIG (reference sequence). The CDR3 has 12 amino acids. V was pared by 2 bases and J by 3 bases, with 1 base of the junction left unmatched. The CDR3, as DNA: TGTGCCTGGAGTCCTAGCGGCTACGAGCAGTACTTC. The encoded protein is CAWSPSGYEQYF.

V is TRBV5-1 and J is TRBJ2-3, with TRBD2 matching over 8 bases. Germline loops: CDR1 SGHRS, CDR2 YFSETQ. V lost 0 bases and J lost 1; bases outside the gene matches: 1. This CDR3 region has 15 residues. The CDR3 nucleotides read TGCGCCAGCAGCTTGGGGCGGGGGGGCACAGATACGCAGTATTTT. Protein sequence: CASSLGRGGTDTQYF. Variable domain in full (rest from reference TRBV5-1 and TRBJ2-3): KAGVTQTPRYLIKTRGQQVTLSCSPISGHRSVSWYQQTPGQGLQFLFEYFSETQRNKGNFPGRFSGRQFSNSRSEMNVSTLELGDSALYLCASSLGRGGTDTQYFGPGTRLTVL.

The chain couples TRBV10-3 to TRBJ2-5; a possible D gene is TRBD2 (5 bases). Germline CDR1 is ENHRY and CDR2 is SYGVKD. The V and J ends lost 6 bases and 5 bases respectively, with 16 bases between them. This CDR3 comprises 14 residues. CDR3 loop: CAISEADRWETQYF. CDR3 nucleotide sequence: TGTGCCATCAGCGAAGCGGACCGCTGGGAGACCCAGTACTTC.

This clone was recorded a few times. This chain connects TRBV19 to TRBJ1-5; D is ambiguous. V was cut by 6 bases and J by 5 bases, with 14 bases left in between. CDR1 and CDR2 from the germline V gene are LNHDA and SQIVND (reference sequence). The CDR3 is 14 residues long. CDR3 protein: CASSQRKRDQPQHF. In DNA form, the CDR3 reads TGTGCCAGTAGCCAACGGAAGAGGGATCAGCCCCAGCATTTT.

The chain joins TRBV10-2 to TRBJ1-2, with D perhaps TRBD1 (6 bases). The V gene's germline CDR1 is WSHSY and CDR2 SAAADI. Trimming left V 6 bases short and J 5 bases short, with 13 bases between. The CDR3 contains 13 residues. The CDR3 region has the DNA TGCGCCAGCAGCCGCGGACAGATATATGGCTACACCTTC. This gives the protein CASSRGQIYGYTF.

The chain employs TRBV5-1 and TRBJ2-7, with TRBD1 as a possible D gene (6 bases). There are 15 residues in the CDR3. V was cut by 4 bases and J by 3 bases, with 17 bases left in between. The germline V gene has CDR1 SGHRS and CDR2 YFSETQ. The CDR3 DNA reads as TGCGCCAGCAGCAACCGGGACACGTTTGGCTACGAGCAGTACTTC. Its translation: CASSNRDTFGYEQYF.

The chain employs TRBV5-4 and TRBJ1-1, with 8 bases that match TRBD1. V lost 4 bases, J lost 5 bases, and 10 bases stayed unmatched. The CDR3 runs 15 residues. Germline V gene data show CDR1 as SGHNT and CDR2 as YYREEE (reference sequence). CDR3 loop: CASSHQQGEGTEAFF. The CDR3 coding sequence is TGTGCCAGCAGCCACCAACAGGGGGAAGGGACTGAAGCTTTCTTT.

The table lists this clone with a count of one. DNA for the CDR3: TGTGCCAGCAGCCAGAGGACAGGGAGTTCCTACGAGCAGTACTTC. Its protein product is CASSQRTGSSYEQYF. J is TRBJ2-7 and V is TRBV7-8; 8 nucleotides match TRBD1. J lost 1 base, V lost 5 bases, and 7 bases had no gene match. CDR3 size: 15 residues. From germline, CDR1 is SGHVS and CDR2 FQNEAQ. Combining the CDR3 with reference TRBV7-8 and TRBJ2-7 gives the whole variable domain GAGVSQSPRYKVAKRGQDVALRCDPISGHVSLFWYQQALGQGPEFLTYFQNEAQLDKSGLPSDRFFAERPEGSVSTLKIQRTQQEDSAVYLCASSQRTGSSYEQYFGPGTRLTVT.